This T cell receptor beta chain was recorded in a study of PD-1 blockade in classical Hodgkin lymphoma. Broader study findings: Nivolumab initiation under 1 year post-ASCT meant exclusion. Factors driving the repertoire differences, possibly disease activity or prior therapy, remain undefined. Complete responders' diversity at baseline resembled that of newly diagnosed patients. Newly diagnosed patients were reported to exhibit reduced baseline TCR diversity relative to healthy donors.

Time point specified: cycle 4 day 1 (C4D1), after around six weeks of nivolumab. All patients relapsed after autologous stem cell transplantation, and brentuximab vedotin exposure varied. Generated by immunoSEQ multiplex PCR, the TCRdb table keeps only in-frame clones and is missing some. The sample carries tens of thousands of clones, approximately 89% recorded once. Deletions cut 3 bases from V and 3 bases from J, with 16 bases between. The CDR3 extends over 15 amino acids. Germline CDR1 is SGHRS and CDR2 is YFSETQ. Comment on this clone: The antigen is not known.

This sequence was found in a human donor with classical Hodgkin lymphoma. The sequencing used peripheral blood mononuclear cells (PBMCs), collected before the fourth cycle of nivolumab. The rearrangement uses TRBV5-1 and TRBJ2-7; D call uncertain. CDR3 DNA sequence: TGCGCCAGCAGCTATGACGGACGCCCTTACTACGAGCAGTACTTC. Amino acid sequence: CASSYDGRPYYEQYF.